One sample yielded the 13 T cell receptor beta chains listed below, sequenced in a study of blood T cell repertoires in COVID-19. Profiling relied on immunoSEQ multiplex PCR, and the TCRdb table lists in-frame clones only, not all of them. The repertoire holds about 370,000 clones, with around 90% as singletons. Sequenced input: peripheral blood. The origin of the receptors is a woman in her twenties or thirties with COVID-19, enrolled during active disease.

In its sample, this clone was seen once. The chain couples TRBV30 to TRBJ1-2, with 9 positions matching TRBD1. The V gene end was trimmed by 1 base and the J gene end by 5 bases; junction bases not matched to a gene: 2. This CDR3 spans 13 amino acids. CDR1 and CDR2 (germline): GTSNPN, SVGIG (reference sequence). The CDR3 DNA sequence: TGTGCCTGGAGTGGCGGGACAGGGTATGGCTACACCTTC. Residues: CAWSGGTGYGYTF.

The DNA for the CDR3 is TGTGCCAGCAGTTTAGTAGTGGGCAGTGAGCAGTACTTC. Translated: CASSLVVGSEQYF. The genes are TRBV12-3 or TRBV12-4 and TRBJ2-7; unclear D gene. The CDR3 is made up of 13 amino acids. V was cut by 1 base and J by 7 bases, with 11 bases left in between.

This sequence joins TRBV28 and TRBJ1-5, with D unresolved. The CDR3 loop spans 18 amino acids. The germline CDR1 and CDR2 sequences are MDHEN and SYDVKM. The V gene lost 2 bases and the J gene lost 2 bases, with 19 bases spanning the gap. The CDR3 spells CASSLGYVSSRGNQPQHF. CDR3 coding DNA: TGTGCCAGCAGTTTAGGGTACGTCAGCTCGAGGGGCAATCAGCCCCAGCATTTT.

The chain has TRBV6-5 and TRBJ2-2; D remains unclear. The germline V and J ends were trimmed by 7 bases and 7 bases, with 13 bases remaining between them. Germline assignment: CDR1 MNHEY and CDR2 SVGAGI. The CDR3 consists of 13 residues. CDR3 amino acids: CASTSLHHGELFF. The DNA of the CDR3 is TGTGCCAGCACCTCCTTACATCACGGGGAGCTGTTTTTT.

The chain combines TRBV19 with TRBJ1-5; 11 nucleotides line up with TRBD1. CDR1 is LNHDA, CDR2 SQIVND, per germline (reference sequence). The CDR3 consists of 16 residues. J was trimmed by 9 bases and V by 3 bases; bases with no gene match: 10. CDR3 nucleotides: TGTGCCAGTAGTATTACCCCGGGACAGGGGGTTGGGCCCCAGCATTTT. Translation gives CASSITPGQGVGPQHF.

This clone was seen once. Here the CDR3 reads CASRWDREIDTEAFF. CDR3 bases: TGTGCCAGCAGGTGGGACAGGGAAATCGACACTGAAGCTTTCTTT. This chain uses TRBV6-6 with TRBJ1-1, with TRBD1 identical over 9 bases. CDR1 and CDR2 (germline): MNHNY, SVGAGI (reference sequence). This CDR3 has 15 amino acids. After removal of 6 bases from V and 3 bases from J, the junction contained 8 bases not matched to a gene.

CDR3 DNA: TGTGCCAGCAGTTTGTGGGGGGAGCGGGCCGCTGAAGCTTTCTTT. Translating it yields CASSLWGERAAEAFF. The rearrangement links TRBV6-5 to TRBJ1-1; tentative D call: TRBD1 (5 bases). The CDR3 extends over 15 amino acids. V shed 4 bases and J shed 6 bases, with 18 bases lying between them. Germline V gene sequence: CDR1 MNHEY, CDR2 SVGAGI.

The CDR3 protein is CASTGTGRNTEAFF. The CDR3 bases are TGTGCCAGCACGGGGACAGGTCGGAACACTGAAGCTTTCTTT. The chain uses TRBV2 and TRBJ1-1, with TRBD1 matching 8 bases. Trimming removed 7 bases from V and 1 base from J; junction bases left unmatched: 5. The V gene's germline CDR1 is SNHLY and CDR2 FYNNEI. CDR3 length: 14 amino acids. Drawing the rest from reference TRBV2 and TRBJ1-1, the complete variable domain is EPEVTQTPSHQVTQMGQEVILRCVPISNHLYFYWYRQILGQKVEFLVSFYNNEISEKSEIFDDQFSVERPDGSNFTLKIRSTKLEDSAMYFCASTGTGRNTEAFFGQGTRLTVV.

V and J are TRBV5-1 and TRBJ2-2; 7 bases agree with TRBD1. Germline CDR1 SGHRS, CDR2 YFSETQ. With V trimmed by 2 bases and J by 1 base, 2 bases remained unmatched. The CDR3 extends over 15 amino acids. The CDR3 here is CASSFDRENTGELFF. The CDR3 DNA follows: TGCGCCAGCAGCTTCGACAGGGAGAACACCGGGGAGCTGTTTTTT.

CDR3 loop: CASSGDRGLNEQYF. CDR3 in DNA: TGTGCCAGTAGTGGGGACAGGGGGCTGAACGAGCAGTACTTC. V is TRBV19 and J is TRBJ2-7; 12 nucleotides line up with TRBD1. Germline V gives CDR1 LNHDA, CDR2 SQIVND (reference sequence). With 5 bases clipped from V and 5 bases from J, the junction kept 4 bases outside the gene matches. This CDR3 region has 14 residues.

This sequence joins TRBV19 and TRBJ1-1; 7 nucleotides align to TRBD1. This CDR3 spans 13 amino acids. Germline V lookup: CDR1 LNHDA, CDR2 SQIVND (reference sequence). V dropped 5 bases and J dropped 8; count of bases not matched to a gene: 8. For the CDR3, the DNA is TGTGCCAGTAGTGTCCTGGGGACAGAAGAAGCTTTCTTT. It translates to CASSVLGTEEAFF.

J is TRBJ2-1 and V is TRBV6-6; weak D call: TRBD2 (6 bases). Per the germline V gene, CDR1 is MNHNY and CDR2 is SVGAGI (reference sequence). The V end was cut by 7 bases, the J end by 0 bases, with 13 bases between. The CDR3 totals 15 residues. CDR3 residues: CASKGLVTSYNEQFF. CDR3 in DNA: TGTGCCAGCAAGGGACTCGTCACCTCCTACAATGAGCAGTTCTTC.

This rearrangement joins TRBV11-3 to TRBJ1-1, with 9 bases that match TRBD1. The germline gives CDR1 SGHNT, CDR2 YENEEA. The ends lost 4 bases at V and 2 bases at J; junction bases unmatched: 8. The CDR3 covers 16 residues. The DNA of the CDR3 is TGTGCCAGCAGCTCCGACACAGGGGGCCCTAACACTGAAGCTTTCTTT. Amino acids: CASSSDTGGPNTEAFF.